These T cell receptor beta chains were read from a single sample in a study of blood T cell repertoires in COVID-19. This table comes from immunoSEQ multiplex PCR, and its TCRdb copy is limited to in-frame clones, with some not included. The sample contains 200,000 or so clones, approximately 86% of which appear only once. The material sequenced was peripheral blood. These receptors were taken from a man in his 60s with acute or convalescent COVID-19. CDR3s include the opening cysteine and the closing phenylalanine or tryptophan. Fields, in order: D gene, J gene, V gene, clone size, CDR3 protein, CDR3 DNA. A D gene is named only where the DNA matches it firmly. A row's size may be missing; if present it is once, few, many or a size class.

d_call: -; j_call: TRBJ1-1; v_call: TRBV5-1; clone_size: -; cdr3_aa: CASSFVSNTEAFF; cdr3_nt: TGCGCCAGCAGCTTCGTATCGAACACTGAAGCTTTCTTT
d_call: TRBD2; j_call: TRBJ2-1; v_call: TRBV7-9; clone_size: -; cdr3_aa: CASSSTSGSNPSYNEQFF; cdr3_nt: TGTGCCAGCAGCTCGACTAGCGGGTCAAACCCCTCCTACAATGAGCAGTTCTTC
d_call: -; j_call: TRBJ2-5; v_call: TRBV5-1; clone_size: -; cdr3_aa: CASSLPSQETQYF; cdr3_nt: TGCGCCAGCAGCTTGCCCAGCCAAGAGACCCAGTACTTC
d_call: -; j_call: TRBJ2-3; v_call: TRBV24-1; clone_size: -; cdr3_aa: CATGLSNTDTQYF; cdr3_nt: TGTGCCACCGGGCTTTCAAACACAGATACGCAGTATTTT
d_call: TRBD2; j_call: TRBJ2-7; v_call: TRBV9; clone_size: -; cdr3_aa: CASSVAAGGPASSYEQYF; cdr3_nt: TGTGCCAGCAGCGTAGCGGCGGGGGGGCCGGCGAGTTCCTACGAGCAGTACTTC
d_call: TRBD1; j_call: TRBJ2-2; v_call: TRBV7-3; clone_size: -; cdr3_aa: CASSSRAGGNGELFF; cdr3_nt: TGTGCCAGCAGCTCACGCGCAGGGGGAAACGGGGAGCTGTTTTTT
d_call: TRBD2; j_call: TRBJ2-1; v_call: TRBV5-1; clone_size: -; cdr3_aa: CASNPLAGGPRDEQFF; cdr3_nt: TGCGCCAGCAACCCACTAGCGGGGGGGCCTAGGGATGAGCAGTTCTTC
d_call: TRBD1; j_call: TRBJ2-6; v_call: TRBV3-1/TRBV3-2; clone_size: -; cdr3_aa: CASSPPTGPAGANVLTF; cdr3_nt: TGTGCCAGCAGCCCCCCGACAGGGCCGGCTGGGGCCAACGTCCTGACTTTC
d_call: TRBD1; j_call: TRBJ1-5; v_call: TRBV4-2; clone_size: -; cdr3_aa: CASSQDRRTGGNQPQHF; cdr3_nt: TGTGCCAGCAGCCAAGATCGCCGGACAGGGGGCAATCAGCCCCAGCATTTT
d_call: TRBD2; j_call: TRBJ2-1; v_call: TRBV4-2; clone_size: -; cdr3_aa: CASSPEGAGGPMNEQFF; cdr3_nt: TGTGCCAGCAGCCCAGAGGGAGCGGGGGGGCCAATGAATGAGCAGTTCTTC
d_call: TRBD1; j_call: TRBJ2-7; v_call: TRBV25-1; clone_size: few; cdr3_aa: CASSEGDRGTYEQYF; cdr3_nt: TGTGCCAGCAGCGAAGGGGACAGGGGGACCTACGAGCAGTACTTC
d_call: -; j_call: TRBJ2-5; v_call: TRBV21-1; clone_size: -; cdr3_aa: CASTQRGTGYSETQYF; cdr3_nt: TGTGCCAGCACCCAAAGGGGAACAGGGTATAGCGAGACCCAGTACTTC